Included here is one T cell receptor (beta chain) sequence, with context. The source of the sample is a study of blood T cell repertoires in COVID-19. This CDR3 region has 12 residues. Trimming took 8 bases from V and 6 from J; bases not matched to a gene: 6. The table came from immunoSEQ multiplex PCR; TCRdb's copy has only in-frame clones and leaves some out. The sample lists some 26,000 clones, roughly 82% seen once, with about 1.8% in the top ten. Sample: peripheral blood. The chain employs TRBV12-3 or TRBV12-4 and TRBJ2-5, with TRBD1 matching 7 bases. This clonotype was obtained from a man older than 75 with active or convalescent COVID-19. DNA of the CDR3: TGTGCCAGCGGTACAGGGGCCAAGACCCAGTACTTC. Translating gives CASGTGAKTQYF.